This T cell receptor (beta chain) was documented in a study of cytomegalovirus exposure and HLA in healthy donors. Overall study findings and caveats: The Asian-associated ancestry cluster reportedly had fewer N-insertions than the approximately 630-donor mean in a later analysis.

Concerning this clone itself: Its target is unknown.

This PCR relied on a set of 60 Vbeta primers and 13 Jbeta primers. This table comes from immunoSEQ multiplex PCR, and its TCRdb copy is limited to in-frame clones, with some not included. The data contain some 250,000 clones, 82% of them singletons. The germline V gene encodes CDR1 MNHEY and CDR2 SVGAGI. Trimming cost V 7 bases and J 1 base, with 13 bases left between them. This CDR3 comprises 14 residues. The chain is built from TRBV6-5 and TRBJ1-1, with D uncertain. Sequencing input: PBMCs. The clonotype comes from a woman between 40 and 55 years old in good health and CMV-seropositive. This CDR3 reads CASTSPVGNTEAFF. In DNA form, the CDR3 reads TGTGCCAGCACCTCCCCGGTTGGGAACACTGAAGCTTTCTTT.